The clone carrying this TCR beta chain was recorded a few times. The antigen is not known. This entry comes from a study of cytomegalovirus exposure and HLA in healthy donors. The study's findings and limits: The majority of CMV-associated TCR beta chains were reported as apparently HLA-restricted in a later analysis. The availability of immune exposure information extended only to CMV serostatus.

The PCR ran on 60 Vbeta and 13 Jbeta primers. Profiling relied on immunoSEQ multiplex PCR, and the TCRdb table lists in-frame clones only, not all of them. This table has about 130,000 clones, approximately 85% appearing once. The CDR3 extends over 13 amino acids. Per germline, CDR1 MNHNY and CDR2 SVGAGI (reference sequence). V lost 7 bases, J lost 7 bases, and 16 bases lay in between. This clonotype was sampled from a woman younger than 45 in good health and CMV-seropositive. The chain uses TRBV6-6 and TRBJ1-1; weak D call: TRBD1 (6 bases). Material for sequencing was PBMCs. Here the CDR3 DNA reads TGTGCCAGCACCTCTGGGGGGGCGGATGAAGCTTTCTTT. Residues: CASTSGGADEAFF.